This is a list of T cell receptor beta chains from one sample in a study of cytomegalovirus exposure and HLA in healthy donors. Libraries were prepared by immunoSEQ multiplex PCR; TCRdb keeps only in-frame clonotypes and omits some of them. Of 99,000 or so clones listed, over 70% are singletons. The specimen was PBMCs. These receptors came from a man aged 30-40 years in good health and CMV-seronegative. CDR3s include the opening cysteine and the closing phenylalanine or tryptophan. D genes are given only for firm matches. A row's size may be missing; if present it is once, few, many or a size class.

j_call: TRBJ1-1
clone_size: NA
d_call: TRBD1
v_call: TRBV27
cdr3_nt: TGTGCCAGCAGTTCAGTGGACAGGGGATACACTGAAGCTTTCTTT
cdr3_aa: CASSSVDRGYTEAFF

j_call: TRBJ1-6
clone_size: NA
d_call: TRBD1
v_call: TRBV4-1
cdr3_nt: TGCGCCAGCAGCCAGACCGGGACAGGGGGCTATAATTCACCCCTCCACTTT
cdr3_aa: CASSQTGTGGYNSPLHF

j_call: TRBJ2-7
clone_size: NA
d_call: TRBD1
v_call: TRBV7-9
cdr3_nt: TGTGCCAGCAGCGCGATTGCCGGGACAGGGACTTCCTACGAGCAGTACTTC
cdr3_aa: CASSAIAGTGTSYEQYF

j_call: TRBJ2-3
clone_size: NA
d_call: NA
v_call: TRBV7-8
cdr3_nt: TGTGCCAGCTTGAGTGGGGAGAGCACAGATACGCAGTATTTT
cdr3_aa: CASLSGESTDTQYF

j_call: TRBJ2-1
clone_size: NA
d_call: NA
v_call: TRBV27
cdr3_nt: TGTGCCAGCAGACTAGGTTACAATGAGCAGTTCTTC
cdr3_aa: CASRLGYNEQFF

j_call: TRBJ1-3
clone_size: few
d_call: NA
v_call: TRBV4-2
cdr3_nt: TGTGCCAGCAGCCAAGTAGGAAACACCATATATTTT
cdr3_aa: CASSQVGNTIYF

j_call: TRBJ2-7
clone_size: NA
d_call: TRBD2
v_call: TRBV5-5
cdr3_nt: TGTGCCAGCAGGTGGACTAGCGGGCCTTCCTACGAGCAGTACTTC
cdr3_aa: CASRWTSGPSYEQYF

j_call: TRBJ2-1
clone_size: once
d_call: NA
v_call: TRBV7-2
cdr3_nt: TGTGCCAGCAGAGCCCAGAGCTTAGGGGACAATGAGCAGTTCTTC
cdr3_aa: CASRAQSLGDNEQFF

j_call: TRBJ2-1
clone_size: NA
d_call: NA
v_call: TRBV9
cdr3_nt: TGTGCCAGCAGCGTAGTAGGGGTGGCGGACAATGAGCAGTTCTTC
cdr3_aa: CASSVVGVADNEQFF

j_call: TRBJ1-5
clone_size: few
d_call: NA
v_call: TRBV6-5
cdr3_nt: TGTGCCAGCAGTGAAGACAGGCGAGGGATTCATTTT
cdr3_aa: CASSEDRRGIHF

j_call: TRBJ2-7
clone_size: NA
d_call: NA
v_call: TRBV29-1
cdr3_nt: TGCAGCGTTGGTGGGGGGTACGAGCAGTACTTC
cdr3_aa: CSVGGGYEQYF

j_call: TRBJ1-4
clone_size: few
d_call: TRBD1
v_call: TRBV29-1
cdr3_nt: TGCAGCGTTCGAGACAGGGACGAAAAACTGTTTTTT
cdr3_aa: CSVRDRDEKLFF

j_call: TRBJ2-2
clone_size: few
d_call: TRBD2
v_call: TRBV28
cdr3_nt: TGTGCCAGCAGTCCTGGACTAGCGGGAGGCCCAGACCCGAACACCGGGGAGCTGTTTTTT
cdr3_aa: CASSPGLAGGPDPNTGELFF

j_call: TRBJ1-5
clone_size: NA
d_call: TRBD1
v_call: TRBV28
cdr3_nt: TGTGCCAGCAGTTCTCCCCGGACAGGCCACCTGATAGCCCAGCATTTT
cdr3_aa: CASSSPRTGHLIAQHF

j_call: TRBJ2-5
clone_size: NA
d_call: TRBD2
v_call: TRBV29-1
cdr3_nt: TGCACCCTCATAGCGGGGACCACAGAAGAGACCCAGTACTTC
cdr3_aa: CTLIAGTTEETQYF

j_call: TRBJ1-1
clone_size: NA
d_call: NA
v_call: TRBV11-2
cdr3_nt: TGTGCCAGCAGCCAACAGGGTAACACTGAAGCTTTCTTT
cdr3_aa: CASSQQGNTEAFF

j_call: TRBJ1-1
clone_size: NA
d_call: TRBD1
v_call: TRBV6-1
cdr3_nt: TGTGCCAGCAGTCGGACAGGGGCGGTCACTGAAGCTTTCTTT
cdr3_aa: CASSRTGAVTEAFF

j_call: TRBJ2-2
clone_size: NA
d_call: TRBD2
v_call: TRBV27
cdr3_nt: TGTGCCAGCAGTTTGACTAGCGGGTATTCCGGGGAGCTGTTTTTT
cdr3_aa: CASSLTSGYSGELFF

j_call: TRBJ1-1
clone_size: NA
d_call: NA
v_call: TRBV11-3
cdr3_nt: TGTGCCAGCAGCCCCGGGGGGTCCGGCACTGAAGCTTTCTTT
cdr3_aa: CASSPGGSGTEAFF

j_call: TRBJ2-3
clone_size: medium-sized
d_call: NA
v_call: TRBV5-4
cdr3_nt: TGTGCCAGCAGCTTGGAGACTAGCACAGATACGCAGTATTTT
cdr3_aa: CASSLETSTDTQYF

j_call: TRBJ1-5
clone_size: few
d_call: NA
v_call: TRBV19
cdr3_nt: TGTGCCAGTAGTATTCGACAGTACAATCAGCCCCAGCATTTT
cdr3_aa: CASSIRQYNQPQHF

j_call: TRBJ1-2
clone_size: NA
d_call: NA
v_call: TRBV10-3
cdr3_nt: TGTGCCATAGTTGACAGTGTGACTTTTGGCTACACCTTC
cdr3_aa: CAIVDSVTFGYTF

j_call: TRBJ2-5
clone_size: NA
d_call: TRBD2
v_call: TRBV19
cdr3_nt: TGTGCCAGTAGTATGTCAGCTGGTCTAGCGGGGGGGAGCTTGACCCAGTACTTC
cdr3_aa: CASSMSAGLAGGSLTQYF

j_call: TRBJ2-7
clone_size: NA
d_call: TRBD1
v_call: TRBV9
cdr3_nt: TGTGCCAGCAGCGTAGGAGGGGGACAGGGGGACTACGAGCAGTACTTC
cdr3_aa: CASSVGGGQGDYEQYF

j_call: TRBJ2-2
clone_size: few
d_call: NA
v_call: TRBV6-1
cdr3_nt: TGTGCCAGCAGAATAGACACCGGGGAGCTGTTTTTT
cdr3_aa: CASRIDTGELFF

j_call: TRBJ1-2
clone_size: NA
d_call: NA
v_call: TRBV29-1
cdr3_nt: TGCAGCGTTCCTAGGACAGTCAGTTATGGCTACACCTTC
cdr3_aa: CSVPRTVSYGYTF

j_call: TRBJ1-6
clone_size: once
d_call: TRBD1
v_call: TRBV25-1
cdr3_nt: TGTGCCAGCAGTCAGGGGGATCATAATTCACCCCTCCACTTT
cdr3_aa: CASSQGDHNSPLHF

j_call: TRBJ1-2
clone_size: NA
d_call: NA
v_call: TRBV29-1
cdr3_nt: TGCAGCGTTGAAGAGGAAGACAGCAACTATGGCTACACCTTC
cdr3_aa: CSVEEEDSNYGYTF

j_call: TRBJ2-7
clone_size: NA
d_call: TRBD2
v_call: TRBV10-1
cdr3_nt: TGCGCCAGCAGTGACCGGGGGGACGAGCAGTACTTC
cdr3_aa: CASSDRGDEQYF

j_call: TRBJ1-5
clone_size: NA
d_call: NA
v_call: TRBV7-9
cdr3_nt: TGTGCCAGCAGCTTACAGGCAGGGGAAGGTAGCAATCAGCCCCAGCATTTT
cdr3_aa: CASSLQAGEGSNQPQHF

j_call: TRBJ2-7
clone_size: NA
d_call: TRBD1
v_call: TRBV19
cdr3_nt: TGTGCCAGTTCGGAAAAGGGACAGGATTATTACGAGCAGTACTTC
cdr3_aa: CASSEKGQDYYEQYF

j_call: TRBJ1-1
clone_size: NA
d_call: NA
v_call: TRBV7-3
cdr3_nt: TGTGCCAGCAGCTTAACCGGGAGATCGAAAGCTTTCTTT
cdr3_aa: CASSLTGRSKAFF

j_call: TRBJ1-5
clone_size: few
d_call: NA
v_call: TRBV2
cdr3_nt: TGTGCCAGCAGTGAACTTTTCCAGCCCCAGCATTTT
cdr3_aa: CASSELFQPQHF

j_call: TRBJ2-7
clone_size: NA
d_call: NA
v_call: TRBV4-3
cdr3_nt: TGCGCCAGCAGCCAAGTCCCCGGGGGCGAGCAGTACTTC
cdr3_aa: CASSQVPGGEQYF

j_call: TRBJ2-1
clone_size: NA
d_call: NA
v_call: TRBV7-9
cdr3_nt: TGTGCCAGCAACGTAGAGAGGAGTGAGCAGTTCTTC
cdr3_aa: CASNVERSEQFF

j_call: TRBJ2-7
clone_size: few
d_call: TRBD2
v_call: TRBV30
cdr3_nt: TGTGCCTGGAGTGGCGGGGGGGCCTACGAGCAGTACTTC
cdr3_aa: CAWSGGGAYEQYF